The 28 T cell receptor beta chains listed next were all sequenced from one sample in a study of OX40 agonist ivuxolimab in advanced cancers. Library method: the immunoSEQ multiplex PCR assay. The clones in this table, taken by TCRdb from immuneACCESS, are in-frame only. Not every clone is retained; where verified, under half of the shortfall comes from an unresolved V gene, and the cause of the rest is unknown. The sample contains around 60,000 clones, about 93% of them found a single time. Roughly 25% of the sample lies in the top ten. Specimen: CD4+ or CD8+ T cells sorted from blood, collected in a trial of the OX40 agonist ivuxolimab. The source is an adult with an advanced solid tumor such as melanoma, head and neck, liver or kidney cancer.

The rearrangement links TRBV28 to TRBJ2-5; possible D gene TRBD2, 5 bases. Germline CDR1 is MDHEN and CDR2 is SYDVKM. V lost 2 bases to trimming and J lost 5 bases, with 12 bases between them. The CDR3 runs 14 residues. CDR3 in amino acids: CASSLEGVGETQYF. In nucleotides, the CDR3 is TGTGCCAGCAGTTTAGAGGGAGTTGGGGAGACCCAGTACTTC.

This clone was recorded a few times. V usage is TRBV19 and J usage is TRBJ2-7, with D unclear. The V gene lost 3 bases and the J gene lost 1 base, with 7 bases spanning the gap. The CDR3 has 13 amino acids. Germline CDR1 LNHDA, CDR2 SQIVND (reference sequence). Here the CDR3 DNA reads TGTGCCAGTAGTATGTCTGGGTCCTACGAGCAGTACTTC. It codes for CASSMSGSYEQYF.

This chain joins TRBV29-1 and TRBJ2-7; D not certain. Germline CDR1 SQVTM, CDR2 ANQGSEA. Trimming removed 4 bases at V and 0 bases at J, with 13 bases between. This CDR3 contains 14 residues. CDR3 residues: CSVVATGYSYEQYF. As DNA, the CDR3 is TGCAGCGTTGTGGCGACCGGATACTCCTACGAGCAGTACTTC.

The CDR3 DNA sequence: TGTGCCAGCAGCTCCCGGGGACAGGGGAGCTCCTACAATGAGCAGTTCTTC. As protein: CASSSRGQGSSYNEQFF. This chain uses TRBV5-6 with TRBJ2-1, with 10 bases lining up with TRBD1. J gave up 0 bases and V 3 bases, and 6 bases lay outside the gene matches. This CDR3 spans 17 amino acids. CDR1 and CDR2 from the germline V gene are SGHDT and YYEEEE.

The chain combines TRBV6-5 with TRBJ2-1, with D uncertain. This CDR3 region has 14 residues. The germline V gene has CDR1 MNHEY and CDR2 SVGAGI. Between the trimmed V and J ends, which lost 0 bases and 3 bases, there was a span of 6 bases. CDR3 in DNA: TGTGCCAGCAGTTACTCCGAGGTCTACAATGAGCAGTTCTTC. As protein: CASSYSEVYNEQFF.

J is TRBJ2-3 and V is TRBV28; possibly TRBD2 for D (5 bases). Germline CDR1 and CDR2: MDHEN and SYDVKM. The V end lost 3 bases, the J end lost 5 bases, and 12 bases lay between the germline ends. The length of the CDR3 is 14 residues. DNA of the CDR3: TGTGCCAGCAGTTTTCTTAGCGTAGGAGATACGCAGTATTTT. Its translation is CASSFLSVGDTQYF. Full variable domain (missing parts from reference TRBV28 and TRBJ2-3): DVKVTQSSRYLVKRTGEKVFLECVQDMDHENMFWYRQDPGLGLRLIYFSYDVKMKEKGDIPEGYSVSREKKERFSLILESASTNQTSMYLCASSFLSVGDTQYFGPGTRLTVL.

This rearrangement joins TRBV4-2 to TRBJ1-4; D call uncertain. Looked up from germline, CDR1 is LGHNA and CDR2 is YNFKEQ. The V end lost 3 bases, the J end lost 6 bases, and 14 bases lay between the germline ends. CDR3 length equals 15 residues. CDR3 sequence: CASSQAKGFDEKLFF. CDR3 nucleotides: TGTGCCAGCAGCCAGGCGAAGGGCTTTGATGAAAAACTGTTTTTT.

J is TRBJ1-2 and V is TRBV29-1, with TRBD1 identical over 7 bases. The CDR3 extends over 15 amino acids. CDR1 and CDR2 from the germline V gene are SQVTM and ANQGSEA. The junction had 7 bases not matched to a gene; V was cut back by 0 bases and J by 3 bases. CDR3: CSVEDSGQLYYGYTF. The CDR3 nucleotides read TGCAGCGTTGAAGACTCGGGACAGTTATACTATGGCTACACCTTC.

The genes are TRBV29-1 and TRBJ1-3; no firm D call. The V and J ends lost 5 bases and 2 bases respectively, with 13 bases between them. This CDR3 spans 14 amino acids. Germline CDR1 SQVTM, CDR2 ANQGSEA. The CDR3 DNA sequence: TGCAGCGTTTCTGACTCGGATACTGGAAACACCATATATTTT. This encodes CSVSDSDTGNTIYF.

The chain is built from TRBV4-1 and TRBJ1-5, with D perhaps TRBD1 (6 bases). The CDR3 totals 16 residues. Germline V lookup: CDR1 MGHRA, CDR2 YSYEKL. Between the trimmed V and J ends, which lost 5 bases and 3 bases, there was a span of 17 bases. The CDR3 loop is CASSYSLDRNNQPQHF. CDR3 DNA sequence: TGCGCCAGCAGCTACTCCCTGGACAGAAACAATCAGCCCCAGCATTTT.

This clone is labeled medium-sized. V usage is TRBV4-2 and J usage is TRBJ2-1; no clear D. The germline CDR1 and CDR2 sequences are LGHNA and YNFKEQ. V was shortened by 0 bases and J by 5 bases, with 17 bases between the two germline ends. This CDR3 has 17 residues. CDR3 region: CASSQEMWLNPDNEQFF. The CDR3 region has the DNA TGTGCCAGCAGCCAAGAAATGTGGCTTAACCCGGACAATGAGCAGTTCTTC.

The chain combines TRBV6-5 with TRBJ1-3; D call uncertain. Germline assignment: CDR1 MNHEY and CDR2 SVGAGI. With 0 bases removed from V and 2 bases from J, the gap between germline ends came to 8 bases. The CDR3 length is 15 residues. The CDR3 DNA reads as TGTGCCAGCAGTTACTCGGAGAAAACTGGAAACACCATATATTTT. Its protein product is CASSYSEKTGNTIYF.

This rearrangement joins TRBV19 to TRBJ2-7, with 7 bases lining up with TRBD1. Per the germline V gene, CDR1 is LNHDA and CDR2 is SQIVND (reference sequence). V was clipped by 3 bases and J by 2 bases; unmatched bases: 1. This CDR3 has 13 residues. Written as DNA, the CDR3 is TGTGCCAGTAGTATGGGACAGACCTACGAGCAGTACTTC. It translates to CASSMGQTYEQYF.

The rearrangement joins TRBV9 to TRBJ1-2; D not resolved. Trimming took 1 base from V and 4 from J, leaving 8 bases between them. The CDR3 has 13 amino acids. CDR1 SGDLS and CDR2 YYNGEE come from the germline V gene. The CDR3 loop reads CASSVWESYGYTF. The CDR3 coding sequence is TGTGCCAGCAGCGTATGGGAGAGCTATGGCTACACCTTC.

CDR3 DNA sequence: TGTGCCACTACACAGGTGGATACGCAGTATTTT. Amino acid sequence: CATTQVDTQYF. This chain uses TRBV19 with TRBJ2-3, with a possible D match to TRBD1 (5 bases). Germline V gene sequence: CDR1 LNHDA, CDR2 SQIVND (reference sequence). The CDR3 is 11 residues long. Trimming removed 10 bases from V and 6 bases from J, with 11 bases in between. The entire variable domain, with the rest obtained from reference TRBV19 and TRBJ2-3, is as follows: DGGITQSPKYLFRKEGQNVTLSCEQNLNHDAMYWYRQDPGQGLRLIYYSQIVNDFQKGDIAEGYSVSREKKESFPLTVTSAQKNPTAFYLCATTQVDTQYFGPGTRLTVL.

This chain uses TRBV7-8 with TRBJ2-2; a possible D gene is TRBD1 (5 bases). V shed 3 bases and J shed 6 bases, with 14 bases lying between them. CDR1 and CDR2 (germline): SGHVS, FQNEAQ. The CDR3 runs 15 residues. This CDR3 is CASSFKSGASGELFF. The CDR3 nucleotides are TGTGCCAGCAGCTTCAAGAGTGGGGCTTCCGGGGAGCTGTTTTTT.

The genes are TRBV2 and TRBJ2-7; tentative D call: TRBD1 (6 bases). The germline gives CDR1 SNHLY, CDR2 FYNNEI. V was shortened by 6 bases and J by 4 bases, with 10 bases between the two germline ends. This CDR3 has 12 amino acids. CDR3 loop: CASRGDTYEQYF. DNA of the CDR3: TGTGCCAGCAGGGGGGACACATACGAGCAGTACTTC.

The chain uses TRBV30 and TRBJ2-5; 7 nucleotides align to TRBD2. This CDR3 has 15 residues. V was pared by 0 bases and J by 1 base, with 5 bases of the junction left unmatched. Germline V CDR1 and CDR2: GTSNPN, SVGIG (reference sequence). Here the CDR3 reads CAWSVWGGIQETQYF. In nucleotides, the CDR3 is TGTGCCTGGAGTGTTTGGGGGGGGATCCAAGAGACCCAGTACTTC.

The gene calls are TRBV2 and TRBJ1-5; a possible D gene is TRBD1 (6 bases). The V gene lost 1 base and the J gene lost 0 bases, with 7 bases spanning the gap. Germline-derived CDR1 and CDR2 are SNHLY and FYNNEI. There are 15 residues in the CDR3. CDR3 DNA sequence: TGTGCCAGCAGTGAAGAGGGGGATAGCAATCAGCCCCAGCATTTT. This sequence encodes CASSEEGDSNQPQHF.

The J gene is TRBJ2-1, the V gene TRBV2; 10 nucleotides agree with TRBD2. The CDR3 is 19 residues long. Germline V gives CDR1 SNHLY, CDR2 FYNNEI. V dropped 6 bases and J dropped 1; count of bases not matched to a gene: 15. CDR3 amino acids: CASSQGWGSGRESYNEQFF. The CDR3 DNA follows: TGTGCCAGCAGCCAAGGGTGGGGAAGCGGGAGGGAGTCCTACAATGAGCAGTTCTTC.

The chain uses TRBV5-4 and TRBJ2-3; 12 bases map to TRBD2. V was pared by 3 bases and J by 3 bases, with 2 bases of the junction left unmatched. CDR1 SGHNT and CDR2 YYREEE come from the germline V gene (reference sequence). The CDR3 is 15 residues long. The CDR3 reads CASSSSGRGTDTQYF. As DNA, the CDR3 is TGTGCCAGCAGCTCTAGCGGGAGGGGGACAGATACGCAGTATTTT.

The chain uses TRBV11-3 and TRBJ1-1, with a tentative D call TRBD1 (5 bases). The CDR3 consists of 12 residues. V lost 4 bases to trimming and J lost 8 bases, with 11 bases between them. The germline gives CDR1 SGHNT, CDR2 YENEEA. CDR3 nucleotides: TGTGCCAGCAGCTCCGGGGGAGGGGAAGCTTTCTTT. Residues: CASSSGGGEAFF.

Here the CDR3 reads CASSEDPNEGDEQYF. The DNA for the CDR3 is TGTGCCAGCAGTGAGGACCCGAATGAAGGCGACGAGCAGTACTTC. V usage is TRBV6-1 and J usage is TRBJ2-7; D unclear. V lost 3 bases and J 5 bases, leaving 17 bases between the germline ends. Germline V CDR1 and CDR2: MNHNS, SASEGT. The CDR3 runs to 15 residues.

This clone was recorded once. The chain combines TRBV5-4 with TRBJ1-2; D is perhaps TRBD1 (6 bases). Trimming removed 1 base from V and 5 bases from J, with 12 bases in between. The CDR3 totals 14 residues. Germline V lookup: CDR1 SGHNT, CDR2 YYREEE (reference sequence). The CDR3 DNA follows: TGTGCCAGCAGCTTGAGGGGCACAGGGTATGGCTACACCTTC. Translation: CASSLRGTGYGYTF.

CDR3 in DNA: TGTGCCAGCAGCTCCGGGCCGTTCACCCAGTACTTC. The encoded protein is CASSSGPFTQYF. This chain joins TRBV7-8 and TRBJ2-7; no clear D. Germline lookup yields CDR1 SGHVS and CDR2 FQNEAQ. V lost 4 bases, J lost 10 bases, and 14 bases lay in between. CDR3 length: 12 residues.

The chain links TRBV11-2 to TRBJ2-1; maybe TRBD2 (6 bases). The CDR3 covers 15 residues. V lost 3 bases and J lost 0, with 9 bases in between. CDR1 and CDR2 from the germline V gene are SGHAT and FQNNGV. As DNA, the CDR3 is TGTGCCAGCAGCTTTCACGGGAGCTCCTACAATGAGCAGTTCTTC. It yields the protein CASSFHGSSYNEQFF.

This clone was observed a single time. The rearrangement joins TRBV5-6 to TRBJ1-2; 11 bases align to TRBD1. CDR1 and CDR2 from the germline V gene are SGHDT and YYEEEE. CDR3 size: 16 residues. After removal of 1 base from V and 5 bases from J, the junction contained 7 bases not matched to a gene. Here the CDR3 DNA reads TGTGCCAGCAGCTTGTCCGTTGGGACAGGGGGATATGGCTACACCTTC. Translating it yields CASSLSVGTGGYGYTF.

The chain carries TRBV19 and TRBJ1-2, with D maybe TRBD1 (5 bases). V lost 7 bases and J lost 2, with 11 bases in between. CDR3 length equals 13 residues. Germline lookup yields CDR1 LNHDA and CDR2 SQIVND (reference sequence). The CDR3 coding sequence is TGTGCCAGTACGGAGGGACCCAACTATGGCTACACCTTC. Protein sequence: CASTEGPNYGYTF.